This entry is about one T cell receptor beta chain. This record belongs to a study of blood T cell repertoires in COVID-19. The assay was immunoSEQ multiplex PCR, and TCRdb's table has in-frame clones only and misses some. The sample has approximately 150,000 clones, more than 60% seen once. The J segment lost 4 bases and the V segment lost 3 bases, leaving 3 bases of the junction unmatched. Germline lookup yields CDR1 MDHEN and CDR2 SYDVKM. This CDR3 contains 15 residues. This clonotype originated in a woman aged 55-70 years with acute or convalescent COVID-19. The genes are TRBV28 and TRBJ2-2; 9 nucleotides agree with TRBD2. The sequenced sample was peripheral blood. In DNA, the CDR3 is TGTGCCAGCAGTTTCCTAGCGGGACCCACCGGGGAGCTGTTTTTT. Translating gives CASSFLAGPTGELFF. Drawing the rest from reference TRBV28 and TRBJ2-2, the complete variable domain is DVKVTQSSRYLVKRTGEKVFLECVQDMDHENMFWYRQDPGLGLRLIYFSYDVKMKEKGDIPEGYSVSREKKERFSLILESASTNQTSMYLCASSFLAGPTGELFFGEGSRLTVL.